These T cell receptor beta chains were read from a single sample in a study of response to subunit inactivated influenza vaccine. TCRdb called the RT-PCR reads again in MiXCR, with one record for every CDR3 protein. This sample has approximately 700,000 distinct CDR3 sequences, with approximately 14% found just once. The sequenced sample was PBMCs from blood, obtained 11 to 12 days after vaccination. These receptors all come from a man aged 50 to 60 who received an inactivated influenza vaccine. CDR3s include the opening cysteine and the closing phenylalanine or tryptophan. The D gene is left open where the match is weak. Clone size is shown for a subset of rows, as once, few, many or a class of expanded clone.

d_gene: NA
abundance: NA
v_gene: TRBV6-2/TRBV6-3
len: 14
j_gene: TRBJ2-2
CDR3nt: TGTGCCAGCACCAGGTCCTTATACACCGGGGAGCTGTTTTTT
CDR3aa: CASTRSLYTGELFF

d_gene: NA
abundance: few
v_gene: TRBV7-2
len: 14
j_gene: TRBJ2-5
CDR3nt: TGTGCCAGCAGCTTAGCGGTGCGAGCGGAGACCCAGTACTTC
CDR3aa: CASSLAVRAETQYF

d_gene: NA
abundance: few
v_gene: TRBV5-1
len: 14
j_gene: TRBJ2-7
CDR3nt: TGCGCCAGCAGCGGGACGGATCTGTCCTACGAGCAGTACTTC
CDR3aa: CASSGTDLSYEQYF

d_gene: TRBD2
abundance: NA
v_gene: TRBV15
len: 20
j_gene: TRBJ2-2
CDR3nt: TGTGCCACCAGCAGACCCCCGGGACTAGCGGGTTCGGGAGGCACCGGGGAGCTGTTTTTT
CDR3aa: CATSRPPGLAGSGGTGELFF

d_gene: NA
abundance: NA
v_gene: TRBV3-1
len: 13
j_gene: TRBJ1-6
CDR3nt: TGTGCCAGCAGCCAAGAGAGGGGATCACCCCTCCACTTT
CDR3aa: CASSQERGSPLHF

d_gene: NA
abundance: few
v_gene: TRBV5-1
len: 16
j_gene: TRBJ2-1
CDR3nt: TGCGCCAGCAGCTTGGCCTGGGGAGCATCCTACAATGAGCAGTTCTTC
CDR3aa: CASSLAWGASYNEQFF

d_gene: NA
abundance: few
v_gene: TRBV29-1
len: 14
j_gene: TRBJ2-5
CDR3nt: TGCAGCGTTGCGGTAGCACAGGGAGGAGAGACCCAGTACTTC
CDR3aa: CSVAVAQGGETQYF

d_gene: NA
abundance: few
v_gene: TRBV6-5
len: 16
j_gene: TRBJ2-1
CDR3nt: TGTGCCAGCAGTTACGGCCGCACGCCCTTCTACAATGAGCAGTTCTTC
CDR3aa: CASSYGRTPFYNEQFF

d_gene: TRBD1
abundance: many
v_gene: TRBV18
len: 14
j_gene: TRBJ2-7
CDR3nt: TGTGCCAGCTCATCTCCGGGACAGGGCTACCGGCAGTACTTC
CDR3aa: CASSSPGQGYRQYF

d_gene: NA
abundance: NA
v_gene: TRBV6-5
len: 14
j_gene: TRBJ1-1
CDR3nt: TGTGCCAGCAGTTCTATAGGGAAGAACACTGAAGCTTTCTTT
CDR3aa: CASSSIGKNTEAFF

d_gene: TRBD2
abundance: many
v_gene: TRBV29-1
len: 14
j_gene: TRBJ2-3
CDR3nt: TGCAGCGTCGGAGCGGGAGTAAGGTCCGATACGCAGTATTTT
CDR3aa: CSVGAGVRSDTQYF

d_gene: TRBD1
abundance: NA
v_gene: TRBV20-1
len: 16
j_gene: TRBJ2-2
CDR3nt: TGCAGTGCCCCTACCGGGACAGGGGCGAACACCGGGGAGCTGTTTTTT
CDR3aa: CSAPTGTGANTGELFF

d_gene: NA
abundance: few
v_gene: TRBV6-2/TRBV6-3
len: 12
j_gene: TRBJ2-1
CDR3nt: TGTGCCAGCAGGTGGACTGGTCATGAGCAGTTCTTC
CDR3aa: CASRWTGHEQFF

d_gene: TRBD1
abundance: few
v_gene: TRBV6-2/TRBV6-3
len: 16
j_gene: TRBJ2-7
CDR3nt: TGTGCCAGCAGTTATAGGCCCCGGGACAGGGGTAACGAGCAGTACTTC
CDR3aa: CASSYRPRDRGNEQYF

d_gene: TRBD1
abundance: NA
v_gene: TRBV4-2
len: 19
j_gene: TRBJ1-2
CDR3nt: TGTGCCAGCAGCCAATCTGTTCGGGACAGGGTGAAGTCTAACTATGGCTACACCTTC
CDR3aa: CASSQSVRDRVKSNYGYTF

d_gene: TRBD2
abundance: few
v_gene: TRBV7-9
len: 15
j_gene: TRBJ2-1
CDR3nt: TGTGCCAGCACCAAGGGACTAGCGAGAGACAATGAGCAGTTCTTC
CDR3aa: CASTKGLARDNEQFF

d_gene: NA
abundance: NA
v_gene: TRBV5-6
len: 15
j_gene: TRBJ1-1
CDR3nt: TGTGCCAGCAGCAACTTCGCGGGGGCGAGGACTGAAGCTTTCTTT
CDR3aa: CASSNFAGARTEAFF